One and the same sample provided the 32 T cell receptor beta chains below, sequenced in a study of shared clonotypes between healthy human individuals. The assay was immunoSEQ multiplex PCR, and TCRdb's table has in-frame clones only and misses some. The profile shows around 510,000 clones, just over 75% of them singletons. Material: PBMCs. The source of these receptors is a woman between 40 and 55 years old in good health. Some clones in this sample may be carry-over from other donors' samples.

The chain recombines TRBV2 with TRBJ2-4; 8 nucleotides align to TRBD1. The V gene's germline CDR1 is SNHLY and CDR2 FYNNEI. V lost 5 bases to trimming and J lost 1 base; unmatched junction nucleotides: 10. The CDR3 is 17 residues long. CDR3 sequence reads: CASSPRTGRLAKNIQYF. In nucleotides, the CDR3 is TGTGCCAGCAGTCCGCGGACAGGGCGGTTGGCCAAAAACATTCAGTACTTC.

The genes are TRBV4-1 and TRBJ2-2; TRBD1 agrees at 11 bases. Germline CDR1 and CDR2: MGHRA and YSYEKL. J lost 4 bases, V lost 5 bases, and 12 bases had no gene match. The CDR3 covers 18 residues. The CDR3 DNA follows: TGCGCCAGCAGCATGCGGACAGGGGGCGCGGGATCCACCGGGGAGCTGTTTTTT. Its protein is CASSMRTGGAGSTGELFF.

The J gene is TRBJ1-5, the V gene TRBV7-2; D not certain. Trimming left V 4 bases short and J 7 bases short, with 14 bases between. CDR1 is SGHTA, CDR2 FQGNSA, per germline. The CDR3 totals 14 residues. The DNA for the CDR3 is TGTGCCAGCAGCTCCGGGTCACAAAAACAGCCCCAGCATTTT. Translated: CASSSGSQKQPQHF.

Only one count was recorded for this clone. This CDR3 is CASSLDQIGGAHYEQYF. CDR3 in DNA: TGTGCCAGCAGCTTAGATCAAATCGGCGGGGCCCACTACGAGCAGTACTTC. This sequence joins TRBV11-2 and TRBJ2-7; D perhaps matches TRBD2 (6 bases). V gave up 0 bases and J gave up 3 bases, with 18 bases separating them. CDR1 is SGHAT, CDR2 FQNNGV, per germline. The length of the CDR3 is 17 residues.

The chain combines TRBV7-2 with TRBJ2-7, with TRBD2 identical over 14 bases. Germline values: CDR1 SGHTA, CDR2 FQGNSA. The ends lost 5 bases at V and 5 bases at J; junction bases unmatched: 8. The CDR3 consists of 16 residues. The chain's CDR3 is CASSPGLAGGQNEQYF. The CDR3 DNA reads TGTGCCAGCAGCCCAGGACTAGCGGGAGGTCAGAACGAGCAGTACTTC.

This clone has just one count. This sequence joins TRBV6-1 and TRBJ2-3, with 9 nucleotides matching TRBD2. J gave up 2 bases and V 6 bases, and 6 bases lay outside the gene matches. Germline CDR1 is MNHNS and CDR2 is SASEGT. The CDR3 sequence is 15 residues long. The CDR3 region is CASRMTSGITDTQYF. CDR3 nucleotides: TGTGCCAGCAGAATGACTAGCGGTATCACAGATACGCAGTATTTT.

This chain links TRBV15 with TRBJ2-1, with D possibly TRBD1 on 6 matching bases. In germline, CDR1 is LNHNV, CDR2 YYDKDF (reference sequence). V was clipped by 2 bases and J by 4 bases, with 18 bases between them. The length of the CDR3 is 17 residues. The CDR3 sequence is CATSRSTYGQGYNEQFF. The DNA for the CDR3 is TGTGCCACCAGCAGATCAACGTACGGGCAGGGGTACAATGAGCAGTTCTTC.

With regard to this clone: Other DNA sequences of this sample code for an identical CDR3. The J gene is TRBJ2-1, the V gene TRBV7-3; TRBD2 matches at 7 bases. Germline V CDR1 and CDR2: SGHTA, FQGTGA. The CDR3 totals 15 residues. Germline trimming cut 2 bases from V and 2 bases from J; bases unmatched to any gene: 3. CDR3 nucleotide sequence: TGTGCCAGCAGCTTAGGGGAGGGGCCCTACAATGAGCAGTTCTTC. This codes for CASSLGEGPYNEQFF.

This chain uses TRBV15 with TRBJ1-4, with D tentatively TRBD1 (6 bases). Germline CDR1 LNHNV, CDR2 YYDKDF (reference sequence). Trimming stripped 1 base from V and 4 bases from J, with 10 bases between. This CDR3 is 15 amino acids long. The CDR3 loop reads CATSRGTGFNEKLFF. Written as DNA, the CDR3 is TGTGCCACCAGCAGAGGAACAGGGTTTAATGAAAAACTGTTTTTT. Full variable domain (missing parts from reference TRBV15 and TRBJ1-4): DAMVIQNPRYQVTQFGKPVTLSCSQTLNHNVMYWYQQKSSQAPKLLFHYYDKDFNNEADTPDNFQSRRPNTSFCFLDIRSPGLGDTAMYLCATSRGTGFNEKLFFGSGTQLSVL.

The chain links TRBV20-1 to TRBJ2-7; D gene unclear. The germline CDR1 and CDR2 sequences are DFQATT and SNEGSKA (reference sequence). V lost 3 bases, J lost 7 bases, and 10 bases lay in between. The CDR3 covers 11 residues. CDR3 bases: TGCAGTGCTAGTGGGTTGTTGGAGCAGTACTTC. Translation: CSASGLLEQYF.

This clone was found once. V is TRBV5-1 and J is TRBJ2-7; D remains unclear. The germline V gene has CDR1 SGHRS and CDR2 YFSETQ. The V end was cut by 0 bases, the J end by 5 bases, with 6 bases between. The length of the CDR3 is 12 residues. This CDR3 reads CASSLVSDEQYF. Written as DNA, the CDR3 is TGCGCCAGCAGCTTGGTCTCGGACGAGCAGTACTTC.

The chain uses TRBV11-3 and TRBJ2-1, with 14 bases aligning to TRBD2. The CDR3 runs 15 residues. Germline V lookup: CDR1 SGHNT, CDR2 YENEEA. The J segment lost 10 bases and the V segment lost 3 bases, leaving 5 bases of the junction unmatched. CDR3 nucleotides: TGTGCCAGCAGCTTGGGACTAGCGGGAGTCAGCGAGCAGTTCTTC. Protein sequence: CASSLGLAGVSEQFF.

The rearrangement uses TRBV6-1 and TRBJ2-3, with a tentative D call TRBD2 (6 bases). CDR1 is MNHNS, CDR2 SASEGT, per germline. This CDR3 is 14 amino acids long. Trimming left V 7 bases short and J 1 base short, with 12 bases between. The CDR3 loop reads CASKSAGGTDTQYF. The CDR3 DNA is TGTGCCAGCAAGTCAGCGGGTGGCACAGATACGCAGTATTTT.

The chain is built from TRBV15 and TRBJ1-6, with 8 bases matching TRBD1. The CDR3 contains 16 residues. V was clipped by 0 bases and J by 10 bases; unmatched bases: 8. In germline, CDR1 is LNHNV, CDR2 YYDKDF (reference sequence). CDR3 loop: CATSRDPTGEASPLHF. CDR3 bases: TGTGCCACCAGCAGAGACCCGACAGGGGAAGCATCACCCCTCCACTTT.

As to this clone: Other DNA sequences in this sample translate to the same CDR3. The gene calls are TRBV18 and TRBJ2-3; no clear D. The CDR3 sequence is 12 residues long. V was clipped by 2 bases and J by 5 bases, with 5 bases between them. CDR1 KGHSH and CDR2 LQKENI come from the germline V gene. CDR3 nucleotide sequence: TGTGCCAGCTCACCAGAACTAGATACGCAGTATTTT. Amino acid sequence: CASSPELDTQYF.

This sequence joins TRBV28 and TRBJ1-4; no reliable D call. Trimming left V 2 bases short and J 8 bases short, with 6 bases between. Germline V gene lookup returns CDR1 MDHEN and CDR2 SYDVKM. The CDR3 is made up of 12 amino acids. This chain's CDR3 is CASSLIGEKLFF. The CDR3 DNA follows: TGTGCCAGCAGTTTAATCGGGGAAAAACTGTTTTTT.

V usage is TRBV30 and J usage is TRBJ2-1, with 11 bases matching TRBD2. CDR3 size: 15 residues. V trimming: 4 bases; J trimming: 8 bases; junction bases outside the gene matches: 10. Germline V lookup: CDR1 GTSNPN, CDR2 SVGIG (reference sequence). CDR3 protein: CAWTNPRTSGYEQFF. CDR3 in DNA: TGTGCCTGGACCAACCCCCGGACTAGCGGGTATGAGCAGTTCTTC.

The genes are TRBV7-2 and TRBJ1-4; no clear D. The CDR3 contains 13 residues. Germline V gene sequence: CDR1 SGHTA, CDR2 FQGNSA. The V end was cut by 1 base, the J end by 4 bases, with 4 bases between. The chain's CDR3 is CASSLVLNEKLFF. CDR3 DNA: TGTGCCAGCAGCTTAGTGCTTAATGAAAAACTGTTTTTT.

The chain recombines TRBV27 with TRBJ1-1; no clear D. The CDR3 runs 13 residues. The ends were cut back, 0 bases at V and 8 bases at J, with 10 bases in the middle. Germline V gene sequence: CDR1 MNHEY, CDR2 SMNVEV (reference sequence). The CDR3 nucleotides read TGTGCCAGCAGTTTATCGGGTCCCGGGGAAGCTTTCTTT. It codes for CASSLSGPGEAFF.

About this clone: A far larger clone is just one base off, so this is likely a read error. J is TRBJ1-2 and V is TRBV11-2; D possibly corresponds to TRBD1 (6 bases). Germline-derived CDR1 and CDR2 are SGHAT and FQNNGV. The CDR3 contains 12 residues. The V end was cut by 3 bases, the J end by 5 bases, with 7 bases between. The CDR3 is CASSFTGYGYTF. CDR3 nucleotide sequence: TGTGCCAGCAGCTTCACAGGGTATGGCTACACCTTC.

The genes are TRBV28 and TRBJ2-7, with 11 bases lining up with TRBD1. In germline, CDR1 is MDHEN, CDR2 SYDVKM. The CDR3 is made up of 16 amino acids. V was pared by 2 bases and J by 2 bases, with 5 bases of the junction left unmatched. This CDR3 is CASSLAGTGGPYEQYF. The CDR3 coding sequence is TGTGCCAGCAGTTTAGCCGGGACAGGGGGTCCCTACGAGCAGTACTTC.

The chain uses TRBV29-1 and TRBJ2-3, with 7 bases fitting TRBD2. V gave up 3 bases and J gave up 5 bases; unmatched junction bases: 2. Germline V gives CDR1 SQVTM, CDR2 ANQGSEA. The CDR3 length is 12 residues. CDR3 region: CSVDVAGDTQYF. CDR3 sequence (DNA): TGCAGCGTTGATGTAGCGGGAGATACGCAGTATTTT.

The CDR3 nucleotides are TGTGCCAGCAAAGGTGACGCCTACGGTTCACCCCTCCACTTT. Protein: CASKGDAYGSPLHF. The rearrangement links TRBV2 to TRBJ1-6; D is ambiguous. CDR1 and CDR2 from the germline V gene are SNHLY and FYNNEI. This CDR3 comprises 14 residues. V was shortened by 7 bases and J by 9 bases, with 16 bases between the two germline ends.

CDR3 coding DNA: TGTGCCAGCAGTTACTCTAGCGGGGGGAGCAATGAGCAGTTCTTC. Amino acids: CASSYSSGGSNEQFF. V usage is TRBV6-5 and J usage is TRBJ2-1, with 10 positions matching TRBD2. Germline V CDR1 and CDR2: MNHEY, SVGAGI. V shed 0 bases, J shed 6 bases, and the junction held 2 bases outside the gene matches. The CDR3 runs to 15 residues.

The rearrangement joins TRBV5-1 to TRBJ2-1; 7 nucleotides line up with TRBD1. The V gene's germline CDR1 is SGHRS and CDR2 YFSETQ. This CDR3 has 15 residues. V shed 3 bases, J shed 9 bases, and the junction held 12 bases outside the gene matches. CDR3 bases: TGCGCCAGCAGCTCCGGGACAGACTTTCGGGGTGAGCAGTTCTTC. This encodes CASSSGTDFRGEQFF.

This chain links TRBV18 with TRBJ1-3; the D is unclear. The CDR3 extends over 18 amino acids. Germline V gives CDR1 KGHSH, CDR2 LQKENI. The V gene lost 2 bases and the J gene lost 0 bases, with 17 bases spanning the gap. CDR3 coding DNA: TGTGCCAGCTCACCAACGCTGTGGCAGCGACACTCTGGAAACACCATATATTTT. It is translated as CASSPTLWQRHSGNTIYF.

In this sample, this clone turned up once. The chain recombines TRBV29-1 with TRBJ1-5, with a tentative D call TRBD1 (6 bases). CDR3 length: 13 amino acids. Germline V CDR1 and CDR2: SQVTM, ANQGSEA. Trimming took 1 base from V and 11 from J, leaving 15 bases between them. The CDR3 bases are TGCAGCGTTGAAGGTGGTCAGGGGAGGACCCAGCATTTT. The encoded protein is CSVEGGQGRTQHF.

The chain's CDR3 is CSVVPPGSYNEQFF. The CDR3 DNA follows: TGCAGCGTTGTTCCCCCAGGGTCCTACAATGAGCAGTTCTTC. The rearrangement uses TRBV29-1 and TRBJ2-1; D may be TRBD1 (5 bases). In germline, CDR1 is SQVTM, CDR2 ANQGSEA. This CDR3 spans 14 amino acids. Trimming stripped 4 bases from V and 1 base from J, with 11 bases between.

The rearrangement joins TRBV19 to TRBJ1-5; the D gene is possibly TRBD1 (5 bases). CDR3 length: 15 amino acids. Germline CDR1 reads LNHDA; CDR2 reads SQIVND (reference sequence). The V end was cut by 4 bases, the J end by 10 bases, with 20 bases between. DNA for the CDR3: TGTGCCAGTAGTAATGCTCTTAGGGGTGAGGCTCCCCAGCATTTT. Encoded protein: CASSNALRGEAPQHF. The full variable domain, with the rest looked up from reference TRBV19 and TRBJ1-5, is DGGITQSPKYLFRKEGQNVTLSCEQNLNHDAMYWYRQDPGQGLRLIYYSQIVNDFQKGDIAEGYSVSREKKESFPLTVTSAQKNPTAFYLCASSNALRGEAPQHFGDGTRLSIL.

This clone has a handful of counts. The chain is built from TRBV30 and TRBJ2-7; the D gene is possibly TRBD2 (5 bases). V was shortened by 0 bases and J by 5 bases, with 8 bases between the two germline ends. CDR3 length equals 12 residues. Germline V gene data show CDR1 as GTSNPN and CDR2 as SVGIG (reference sequence). CDR3 amino acids: CAWSVGSNEQYF. The CDR3 nucleotides read TGTGCCTGGAGTGTGGGGAGCAACGAGCAGTACTTC.

This chain joins TRBV6-4 and TRBJ2-7; D is unclear. The J call is in doubt because the DNA end fits TRBJ2-1 better. The CDR3 runs to 16 residues. CDR1 and CDR2 (germline): MRHNA, SNTAGT. The CDR3 is CASSESVDRSYNEQFF. The CDR3, as DNA: TGTGCCAGCAGTGAATCCGTCGATCGCTCCTACAATGAGCAGTTCTTC.

As for this clone: The same CDR3 arises from other DNA sequences in this sample as well. The chain uses TRBV5-5 and TRBJ2-2, with 7 positions matching TRBD1. Unmatched junction bases numbered 3, after V lost 1 base and J lost 3 bases. Looked up from germline, CDR1 is SGHKS and CDR2 is YYEKEE (reference sequence). The CDR3 extends over 15 amino acids. CDR3 amino acids: CASSLRQGDTGELFF. DNA for the CDR3: TGTGCCAGCAGCTTGAGGCAGGGGGACACCGGGGAGCTGTTTTTT.